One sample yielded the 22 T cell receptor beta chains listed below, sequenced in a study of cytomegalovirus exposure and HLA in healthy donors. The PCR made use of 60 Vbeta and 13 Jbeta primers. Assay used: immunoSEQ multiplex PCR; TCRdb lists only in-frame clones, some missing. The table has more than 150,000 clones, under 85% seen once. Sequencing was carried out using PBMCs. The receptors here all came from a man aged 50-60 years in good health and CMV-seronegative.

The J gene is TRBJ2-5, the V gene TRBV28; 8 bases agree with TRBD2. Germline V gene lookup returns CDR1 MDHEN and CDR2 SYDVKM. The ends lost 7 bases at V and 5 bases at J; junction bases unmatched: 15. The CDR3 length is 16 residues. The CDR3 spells CASTSSGRGGGETQYF. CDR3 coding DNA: TGTGCCAGCACCTCCTCCGGGAGGGGTGGAGGGGAGACCCAGTACTTC.

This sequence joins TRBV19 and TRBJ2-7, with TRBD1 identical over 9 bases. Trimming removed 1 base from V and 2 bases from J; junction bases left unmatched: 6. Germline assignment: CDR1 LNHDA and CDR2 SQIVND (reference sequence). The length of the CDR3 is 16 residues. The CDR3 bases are TGTGCCAGTAGTATAGGTCCCAGACAGGGGGCCTACGAGCAGTACTTC. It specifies CASSIGPRQGAYEQYF.

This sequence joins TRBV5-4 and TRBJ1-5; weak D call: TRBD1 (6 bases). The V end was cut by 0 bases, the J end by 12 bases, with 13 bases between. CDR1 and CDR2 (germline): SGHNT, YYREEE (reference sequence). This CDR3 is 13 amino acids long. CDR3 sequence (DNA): TGTGCCAGCAGCTTGGATATCGGGGGGCTCCAGCATTTT. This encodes CASSLDIGGLQHF.

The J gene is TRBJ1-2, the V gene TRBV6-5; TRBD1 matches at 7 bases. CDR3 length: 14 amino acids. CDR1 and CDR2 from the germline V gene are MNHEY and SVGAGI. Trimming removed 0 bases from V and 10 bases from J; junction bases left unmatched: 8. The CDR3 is CASSYSTLTGPYTF. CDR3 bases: TGTGCCAGCAGTTACTCGACCTTGACAGGGCCCTACACCTTC.

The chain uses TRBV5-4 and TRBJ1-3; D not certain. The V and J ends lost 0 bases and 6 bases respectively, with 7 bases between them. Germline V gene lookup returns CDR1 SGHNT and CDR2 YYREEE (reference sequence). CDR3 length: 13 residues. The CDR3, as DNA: TGTGCCAGCAGCTTGGGCGGGCAAAACACCATATATTTT. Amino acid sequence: CASSLGGQNTIYF.

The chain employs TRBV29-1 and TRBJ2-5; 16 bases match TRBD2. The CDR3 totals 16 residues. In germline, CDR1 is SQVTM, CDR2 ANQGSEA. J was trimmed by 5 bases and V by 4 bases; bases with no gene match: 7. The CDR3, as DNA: TGCAGCGTTGGGGGACTAGCGGGGGGGATAAGGGAGACCCAGTACTTC. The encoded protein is CSVGGLAGGIRETQYF.

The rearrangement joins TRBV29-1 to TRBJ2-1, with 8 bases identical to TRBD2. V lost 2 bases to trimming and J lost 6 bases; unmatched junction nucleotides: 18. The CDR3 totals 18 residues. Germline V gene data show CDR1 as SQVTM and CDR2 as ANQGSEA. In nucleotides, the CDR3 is TGCAGCGTTGAAAAGGGCCTCCCCGGGACTAGAGTGTCCAATGAGCAGTTCTTC. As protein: CSVEKGLPGTRVSNEQFF.

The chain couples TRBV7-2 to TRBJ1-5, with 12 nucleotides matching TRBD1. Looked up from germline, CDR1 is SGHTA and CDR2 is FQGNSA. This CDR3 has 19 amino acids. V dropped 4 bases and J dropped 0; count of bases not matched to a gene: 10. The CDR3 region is CASSSSRDRGLNSNQPQHF. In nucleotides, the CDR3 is TGTGCCAGCAGCTCCTCACGGGACAGGGGGCTTAATAGCAATCAGCCCCAGCATTTT. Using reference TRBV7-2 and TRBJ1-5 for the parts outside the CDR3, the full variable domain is GAGVSQSPSNKVTEKGKDVELRCDPISGHTALYWYRQSLGQGLEFLIYFQGNSAPDKSGLPSDRFSAERTGGSVSTLTIQRTQQEDSAVYLCASSSSRDRGLNSNQPQHFGDGTRLSIL.

CDR3 sequence: CASSLPNLAHNEQFF. CDR3 sequence (DNA): TGTGCCAGCAGCTTACCAAACCTAGCCCACAATGAGCAGTTCTTC. The rearrangement links TRBV11-2 to TRBJ2-1, with TRBD2 as a possible D gene (5 bases). V gave up 2 bases and J gave up 5 bases, with 13 bases separating them. CDR1 is SGHAT, CDR2 FQNNGV, per germline. This CDR3 has 15 residues.

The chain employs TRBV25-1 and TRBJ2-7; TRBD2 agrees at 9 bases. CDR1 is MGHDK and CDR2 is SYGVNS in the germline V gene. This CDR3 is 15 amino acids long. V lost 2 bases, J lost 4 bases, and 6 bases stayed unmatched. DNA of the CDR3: TGTGCCAGCAGTGAAAGGAGCGGGAGGTTGTACGAGCAGTACTTC. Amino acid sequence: CASSERSGRLYEQYF.

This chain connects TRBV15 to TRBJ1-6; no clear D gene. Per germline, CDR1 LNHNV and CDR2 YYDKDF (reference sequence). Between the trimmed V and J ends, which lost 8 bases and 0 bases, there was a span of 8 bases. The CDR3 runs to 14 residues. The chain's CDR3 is CATGGSSYNSPLHF. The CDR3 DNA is TGTGCCACCGGAGGAAGCTCCTATAATTCACCCCTCCACTTT.

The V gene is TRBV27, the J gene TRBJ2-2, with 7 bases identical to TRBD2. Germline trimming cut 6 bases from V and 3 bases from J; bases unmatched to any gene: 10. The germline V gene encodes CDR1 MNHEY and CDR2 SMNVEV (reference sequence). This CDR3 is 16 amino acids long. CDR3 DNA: TGTGCCAGCAGCAAAGTGGCGGGGGTCCACACCGGGGAGCTGTTTTTT. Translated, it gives CASSKVAGVHTGELFF.

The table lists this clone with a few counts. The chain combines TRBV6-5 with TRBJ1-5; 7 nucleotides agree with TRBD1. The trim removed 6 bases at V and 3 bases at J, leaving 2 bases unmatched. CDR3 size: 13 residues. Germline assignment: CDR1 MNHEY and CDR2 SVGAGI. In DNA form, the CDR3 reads TGTGCCAGCAGAGGACAGGCCAATCAGCCCCAGCATTTT. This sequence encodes CASRGQANQPQHF.

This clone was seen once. CDR3 loop: CASSWSSYEQYF. In DNA form, the CDR3 reads TGTGCCAGCAGTTGGAGCTCCTACGAGCAGTACTTC. The chain is built from TRBV2 and TRBJ2-7; D is unresolved. V was trimmed by 5 bases and J by 0 bases, leaving 5 bases between them. The CDR3 totals 12 residues. Germline loops: CDR1 SNHLY, CDR2 FYNNEI.

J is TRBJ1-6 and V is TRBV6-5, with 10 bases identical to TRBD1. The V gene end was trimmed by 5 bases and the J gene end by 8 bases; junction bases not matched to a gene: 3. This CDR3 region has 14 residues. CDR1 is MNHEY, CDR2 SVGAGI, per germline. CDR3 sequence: CASSAGTGDSPLHF. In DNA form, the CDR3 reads TGTGCCAGCAGTGCCGGGACAGGGGATTCACCCCTCCACTTT.

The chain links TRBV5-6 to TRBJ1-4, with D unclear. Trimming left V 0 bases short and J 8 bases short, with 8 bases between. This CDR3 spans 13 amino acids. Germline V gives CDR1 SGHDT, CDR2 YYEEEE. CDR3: CASSLASAEKLFF. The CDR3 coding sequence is TGTGCCAGCAGCTTGGCCAGCGCCGAAAAACTGTTTTTT.

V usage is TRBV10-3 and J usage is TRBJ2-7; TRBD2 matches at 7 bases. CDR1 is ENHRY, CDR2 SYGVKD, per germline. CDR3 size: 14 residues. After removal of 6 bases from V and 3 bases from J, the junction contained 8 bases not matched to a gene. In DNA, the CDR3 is TGTGCCATCAGGGAGAGGACTAGTGACTACGAGCAGTACTTC. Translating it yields CAIRERTSDYEQYF.

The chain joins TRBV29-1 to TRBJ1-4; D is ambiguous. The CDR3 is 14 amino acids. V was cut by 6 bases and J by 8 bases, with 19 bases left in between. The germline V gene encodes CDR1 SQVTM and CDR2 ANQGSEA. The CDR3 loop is CSVGSGGSAEKLFF. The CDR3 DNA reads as TGCAGCGTCGGCTCGGGAGGAAGTGCGGAAAAACTGTTTTTT.

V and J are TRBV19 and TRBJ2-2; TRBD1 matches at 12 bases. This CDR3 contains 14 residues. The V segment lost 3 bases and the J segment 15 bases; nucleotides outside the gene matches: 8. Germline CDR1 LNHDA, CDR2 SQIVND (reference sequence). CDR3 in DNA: TGTGCCAGTAGTATCGGGACAGGGGGCGCCCGGATGTTTTTT. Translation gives CASSIGTGGARMFF. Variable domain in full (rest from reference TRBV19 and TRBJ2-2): DGGITQSPKYLFRKEGQNVTLSCEQNLNHDAMYWYRQDPGQGLRLIYYSQIVNDFQKGDIAEGYSVSREKKESFPLTVTSAQKNPTAFYLCASSIGTGGARMFFGEGSRLTVL.

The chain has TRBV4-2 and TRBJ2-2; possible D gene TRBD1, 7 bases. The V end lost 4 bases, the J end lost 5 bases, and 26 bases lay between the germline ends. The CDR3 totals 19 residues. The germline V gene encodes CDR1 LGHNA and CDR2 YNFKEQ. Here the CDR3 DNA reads TGTGCCAGCAGCCGAGAGGGGATGAGGAGGGGGCATCGGACCGGGGAGCTGTTTTTT. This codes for CASSREGMRRGHRTGELFF.

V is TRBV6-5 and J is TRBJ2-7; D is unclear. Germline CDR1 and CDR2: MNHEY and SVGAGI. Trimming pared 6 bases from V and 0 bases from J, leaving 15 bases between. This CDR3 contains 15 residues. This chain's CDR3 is CASSRPVPNSYEQYF. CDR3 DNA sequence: TGTGCCAGCAGCCGCCCCGTCCCTAACTCCTACGAGCAGTACTTC.

CDR3 sequence: CASSSVSGISGNTIYF. Written as DNA, the CDR3 is TGTGCCAGCAGTTCCGTTTCAGGAATCTCTGGAAACACCATATATTTT. The V and J genes are TRBV27 and TRBJ1-3; D gene unclear. This CDR3 has 16 residues. V dropped 4 bases and J dropped 0 bases, with 13 bases sitting between them. Germline CDR1 and CDR2: MNHEY and SMNVEV (reference sequence).